This paragraph reports one TCR beta chain. Antigen unknown. Clones were sequenced by immunoSEQ multiplex PCR, and TCRdb holds only the in-frame ones, with some missing. The sample contains about 250,000 clones, roughly 90% of which appear only once. This specimen belongs to a study of cytomegalovirus exposure and HLA in healthy donors. Notes on the study in general: Cytomegalovirus-associated status was assigned to some 160 TCR beta chains.

The source of this sequence is a man between 18 and 35 years old in good health and CMV-seropositive. Sequencing input: PBMCs.

DNA for the CDR3: TGTGCCAGCGCTGGGACGGCACAAGAGACCCAGTACTTC. This codes for CASAGTAQETQYF. The chain carries TRBV5-4 and TRBJ2-5; D possibly uses TRBD1 or TRBD2 (5 bases each). Germline loops: CDR1 SGHNT, CDR2 YYREEE (reference sequence). Trimming took 7 bases from V and 2 from J, leaving 12 bases between them. The CDR3 is made up of 13 amino acids.